This TCR beta chain originates from a study of cytomegalovirus exposure and HLA in healthy donors. Study in general: Among about 179 million T cells, an earlier analysis found 117 million unique TCR beta sequences. General observations from the study: Analyzed later, association rates of TCRs varied across HLA loci, with DRB1 most and HLA-C fewest. A later analysis linked a missense variant in DCLRE1C to the trimming of TCR beta V and J genes. The study listed under 200 cytomegalovirus-associated TCR beta chains.

The PCR used 60 Vbeta and 13 Jbeta primers. TCRdb's copy holds only in-frame clones and misses some; the assay was immunoSEQ multiplex PCR. The sample includes under 300,000 clones, approximately 84% of them seen just once. A note on this clone: Its target is not known.

The sequenced sample was PBMCs. The TCR sequence derives from a middle-aged woman in good health and CMV-seropositive.

CDR3 sequence (DNA): TGTGCCAGCAGCTTGGGGGGACAGGGAGGAGAGACCCAGTACTTC. Its translation is CASSLGGQGGETQYF. The gene calls are TRBV5-5 and TRBJ2-5, with 9 bases identical to TRBD1. V trimming: 0 bases; J trimming: 4 bases; junction bases outside the gene matches: 4. Germline loops: CDR1 SGHKS, CDR2 YYEKEE (reference sequence). The CDR3 runs to 15 residues.